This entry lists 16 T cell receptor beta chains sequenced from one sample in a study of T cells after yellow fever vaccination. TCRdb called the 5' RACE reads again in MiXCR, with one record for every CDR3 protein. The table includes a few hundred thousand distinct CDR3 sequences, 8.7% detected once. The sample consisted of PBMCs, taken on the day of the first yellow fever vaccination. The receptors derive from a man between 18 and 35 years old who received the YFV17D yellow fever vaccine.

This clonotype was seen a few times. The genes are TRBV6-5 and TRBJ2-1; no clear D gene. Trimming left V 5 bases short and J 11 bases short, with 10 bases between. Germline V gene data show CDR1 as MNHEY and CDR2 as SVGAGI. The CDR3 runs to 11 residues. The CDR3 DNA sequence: TGTGCCAGCAGTACGGTCTCGAAGCAGTTCTTC. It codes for CASSTVSKQFF.

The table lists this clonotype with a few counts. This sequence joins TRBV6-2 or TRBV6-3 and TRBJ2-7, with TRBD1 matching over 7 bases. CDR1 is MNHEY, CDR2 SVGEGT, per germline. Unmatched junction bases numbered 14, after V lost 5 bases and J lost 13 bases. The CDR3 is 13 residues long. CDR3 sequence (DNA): TGTGCCAGCAGTCTTTATGAGACAGGGAGAATCTACGTC. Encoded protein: CASSLYETGRIYV.

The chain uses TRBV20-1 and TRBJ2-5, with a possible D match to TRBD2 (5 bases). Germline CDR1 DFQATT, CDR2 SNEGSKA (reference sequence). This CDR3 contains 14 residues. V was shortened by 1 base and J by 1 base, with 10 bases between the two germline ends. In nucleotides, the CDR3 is TGCAGTGCTAGAGGCGGAGGACTCCAAGAGACCCAGTACTTC. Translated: CSARGGGLQETQYF.

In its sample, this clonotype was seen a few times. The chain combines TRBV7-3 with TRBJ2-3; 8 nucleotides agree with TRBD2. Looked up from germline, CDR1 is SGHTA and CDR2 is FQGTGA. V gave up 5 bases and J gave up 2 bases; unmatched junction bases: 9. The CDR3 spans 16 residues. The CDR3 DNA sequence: TGTGCCAGCAGCCCCCGCGGGGGGTCCGCCACAGATACGCAGTATTTT. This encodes CASSPRGGSATDTQYF.

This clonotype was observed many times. CDR3 sequence: CASSLIGNQPQHF. CDR3 coding DNA: TGCGCCAGCAGCTTGATCGGCAATCAGCCCCAGCATTTT. The rearrangement uses TRBV5-1 and TRBJ1-5; D uncertain. The length of the CDR3 is 13 residues. The germline gives CDR1 SGHRS, CDR2 YFSETQ. Trimming removed 1 base at V and 2 bases at J, with 4 bases between.

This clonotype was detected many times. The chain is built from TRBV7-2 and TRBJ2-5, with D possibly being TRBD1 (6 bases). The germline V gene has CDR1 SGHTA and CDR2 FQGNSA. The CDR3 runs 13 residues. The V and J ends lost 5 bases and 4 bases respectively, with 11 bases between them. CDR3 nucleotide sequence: TGTGCCAGCAGCCCGACAGGCGGAGAGACCCAGTACTTC. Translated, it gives CASSPTGGETQYF. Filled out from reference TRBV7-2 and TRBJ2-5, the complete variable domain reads GAGVSQSPSNKVTEKGKDVELRCDPISGHTALYWYRQSLGQGLEFLIYFQGNSAPDKSGLPSDRFSAERTGGSVSTLTIQRTQQEDSAVYLCASSPTGGETQYFGPGTRLLVL.

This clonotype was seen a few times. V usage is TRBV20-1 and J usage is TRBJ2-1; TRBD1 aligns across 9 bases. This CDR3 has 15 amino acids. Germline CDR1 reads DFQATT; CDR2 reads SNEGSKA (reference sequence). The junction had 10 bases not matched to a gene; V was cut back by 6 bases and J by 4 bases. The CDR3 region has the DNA TGCAGTGCGGAACACCGGGACAGGGTTTACAATGAGCAGTTCTTC. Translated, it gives CSAEHRDRVYNEQFF.

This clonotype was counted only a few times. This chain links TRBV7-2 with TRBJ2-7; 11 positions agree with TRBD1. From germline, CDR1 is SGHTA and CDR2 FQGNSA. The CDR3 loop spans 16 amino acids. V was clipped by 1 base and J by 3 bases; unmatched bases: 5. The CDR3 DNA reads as TGTGCCAGCAGCTTAGTGGGGGGACAGGGGGGCTACGAGCAGTACTTC. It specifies CASSLVGGQGGYEQYF.

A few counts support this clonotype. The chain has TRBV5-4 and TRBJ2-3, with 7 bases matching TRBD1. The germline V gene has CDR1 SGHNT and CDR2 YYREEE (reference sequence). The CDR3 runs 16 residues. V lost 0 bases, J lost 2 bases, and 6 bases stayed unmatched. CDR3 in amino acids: CASSLGGTAHTDTQYF. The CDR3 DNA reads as TGTGCCAGCAGCTTGGGGGGGACAGCTCACACAGATACGCAGTATTTT.

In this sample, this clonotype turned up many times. As DNA, the CDR3 is TGTGCCAGCAGCCCTCTTAGGGCAGGGAACTACGAGCAGTACTTC. This sequence encodes CASSPLRAGNYEQYF. The rearrangement links TRBV6-5 to TRBJ2-7, with D maybe TRBD1 (5 bases). With 6 bases removed from V and 3 bases from J, the gap between germline ends came to 18 bases. The CDR3 has 15 residues. Germline assignment: CDR1 MNHEY and CDR2 SVGAGI.

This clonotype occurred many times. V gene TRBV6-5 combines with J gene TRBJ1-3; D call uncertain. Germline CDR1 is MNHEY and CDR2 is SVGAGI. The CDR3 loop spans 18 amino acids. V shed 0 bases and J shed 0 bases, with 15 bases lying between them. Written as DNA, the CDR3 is TGTGCCAGCAGTTACTCGGGATACAGCGTACTCTCTGGAAACACCATATATTTT. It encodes CASSYSGYSVLSGNTIYF.

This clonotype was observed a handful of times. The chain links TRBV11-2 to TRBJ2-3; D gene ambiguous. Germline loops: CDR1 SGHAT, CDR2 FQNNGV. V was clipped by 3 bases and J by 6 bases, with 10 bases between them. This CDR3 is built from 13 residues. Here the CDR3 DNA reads TGTGCCAGCAGCTTCACGTTGGCGGATACGCAGTATTTT. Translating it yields CASSFTLADTQYF.

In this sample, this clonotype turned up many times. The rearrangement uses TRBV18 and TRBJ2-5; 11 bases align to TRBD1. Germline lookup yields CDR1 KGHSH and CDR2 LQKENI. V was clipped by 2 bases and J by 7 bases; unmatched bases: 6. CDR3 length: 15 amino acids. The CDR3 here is CASSPSGQGAATQYF. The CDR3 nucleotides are TGTGCCAGCTCACCAAGTGGACAGGGGGCCGCGACCCAGTACTTC.

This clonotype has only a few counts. For the CDR3, the DNA is TGTGCCAGCAGTTACTTATTGGGGGACAATGAGCAGTTCTTC. Its protein product is CASSYLLGDNEQFF. V usage is TRBV6-2 or TRBV6-3 and J usage is TRBJ2-1; D tentatively fits TRBD1 or TRBD2 (5 bases each). Germline CDR1 is MNHEY and CDR2 is SVGEGT. V shed 1 base and J shed 5 bases, with 9 bases lying between them. CDR3 size: 14 residues.

CDR3 DNA sequence: TGTGCCACCAGTGATTGGATGGATACGCAGTATTTT. This codes for CATSDWMDTQYF. The chain is built from TRBV24-1 and TRBJ2-3; D not resolved. The CDR3 runs to 12 residues. The germline V gene has CDR1 KGHDR and CDR2 SFDVKD. With 2 bases removed from V and 6 bases from J, the gap between germline ends came to 5 bases.

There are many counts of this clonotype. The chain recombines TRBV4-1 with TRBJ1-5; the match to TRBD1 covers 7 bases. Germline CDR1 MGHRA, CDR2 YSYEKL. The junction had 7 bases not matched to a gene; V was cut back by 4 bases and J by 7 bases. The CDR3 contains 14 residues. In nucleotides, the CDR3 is TGCGCCAGCAGCCGCACACAGGGGAACCAGCCCCAGCATTTT. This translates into CASSRTQGNQPQHF.